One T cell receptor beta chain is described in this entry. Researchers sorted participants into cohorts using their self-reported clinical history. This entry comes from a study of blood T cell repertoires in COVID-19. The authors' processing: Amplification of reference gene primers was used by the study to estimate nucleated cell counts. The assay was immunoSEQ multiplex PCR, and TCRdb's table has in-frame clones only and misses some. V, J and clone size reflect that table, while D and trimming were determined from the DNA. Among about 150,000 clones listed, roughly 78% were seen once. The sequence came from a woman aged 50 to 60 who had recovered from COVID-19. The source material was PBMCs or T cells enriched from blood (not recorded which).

The CDR3 loop reads CASSFSQGGGYTF. The CDR3 nucleotides read TGTGCCAGCAGCTTCTCACAGGGGGGTGGCTACACCTTC. The chain employs TRBV7-2 and TRBJ1-2; 8 positions match TRBD1. The ends lost 3 bases at V and 7 bases at J; junction bases unmatched: 4. This CDR3 has 13 amino acids. CDR1 is SGHTA, CDR2 FQGNSA, per germline.